Listed here are 25 T cell receptor beta chains from one sample, sequenced in a study of blood T cell repertoires in COVID-19. Only in-frame clones appear in the TCRdb table, and some are missing; sequencing was by immunoSEQ multiplex PCR. The sample shows almost 350,000 clones, about 90% of them seen only once. The sample was PBMCs or T cells enriched from blood (not recorded which). All receptors come from a woman in her twenties or thirties who had been exposed to COVID-19.

The chain recombines TRBV9 with TRBJ1-2, with TRBD1 matching over 9 bases. The germline V gene encodes CDR1 SGDLS and CDR2 YYNGEE. The V and J ends lost 3 bases and 1 base, in that order; junction bases with no gene match: 4. CDR3 size: 15 residues. The CDR3 region is CASSAGQGGNYGYTF. The CDR3 nucleotides read TGTGCCAGCAGCGCGGGACAGGGTGGTAACTATGGCTACACCTTC.

V is TRBV12-5 and J is TRBJ2-7, with 8 bases lining up with TRBD2. Unmatched junction bases numbered 5, after V lost 0 bases and J lost 4 bases. Germline CDR1 and CDR2: LGHNT and FRNRAP. The CDR3 runs 15 residues. As DNA, the CDR3 is TGTGCTAGTGGTTTGGTGGTAGCGGGACGTTACGAGCAGTACTTC. Its protein product is CASGLVVAGRYEQYF.

The chain recombines TRBV10-3 with TRBJ2-1; D is unresolved. CDR1 is ENHRY and CDR2 is SYGVKD in the germline V gene. Trimming cost V 3 bases and J 5 bases, with 14 bases left between them. There are 15 residues in the CDR3. The CDR3 protein is CAISDVASTHNEQFF. The DNA of the CDR3 is TGTGCCATCAGTGATGTAGCTAGTACCCACAATGAGCAGTTCTTC.

The chain couples TRBV5-1 to TRBJ2-2; 9 nucleotides line up with TRBD2. The CDR3 is 14 residues long. After removal of 7 bases from V and 5 bases from J, the junction contained 6 bases not matched to a gene. Germline-derived CDR1 and CDR2 are SGHRS and YFSETQ. CDR3 sequence reads: CASGRLAETGELFF. CDR3 coding DNA: TGCGCCAGCGGCAGACTAGCGGAGACCGGGGAGCTGTTTTTT.

The chain combines TRBV28 with TRBJ1-2, with D unclear. This CDR3 is 15 amino acids long. The V gene's germline CDR1 is MDHEN and CDR2 SYDVKM. Deletions cut 4 bases from V and 4 bases from J, with 16 bases between. The CDR3 sequence is CASSSLNGAPYGYTF. The DNA for the CDR3 is TGTGCCAGCAGTTCGCTCAACGGAGCCCCCTATGGCTACACCTTC.

V usage is TRBV5-4 and J usage is TRBJ2-5; TRBD1 is a possible D gene (5 bases). V lost 4 bases to trimming and J lost 5 bases, with 12 bases between them. Per germline, CDR1 SGHNT and CDR2 YYREEE (reference sequence). The CDR3 contains 13 residues. The CDR3 DNA reads as TGTGCCAGCAGCACAGCAAAGGGGGAGACCCAGTACTTC. It is translated as CASSTAKGETQYF.

This clone was found once. The J gene is TRBJ1-2, the V gene TRBV7-9, with 9 bases matching TRBD1. The germline V gene has CDR1 SEHNR and CDR2 FQNEAQ (reference sequence). The junction had 3 bases not matched to a gene; V was cut back by 4 bases and J by 0 bases. This CDR3 has 15 residues. CDR3 coding DNA: TGTGCCAGCAGCTCGGGACAGGGCGCTAACTATGGCTACACCTTC. It codes for CASSSGQGANYGYTF.

CDR3 loop: CASSPTGGWQPQHF. As DNA, the CDR3 is TGTGCCAGCAGTCCAACAGGGGGTTGGCAGCCCCAGCATTTT. The chain has TRBV28 and TRBJ1-5; 8 nucleotides line up with TRBD1. With V trimmed by 5 bases and J by 7 bases, 7 bases remained unmatched. This CDR3 comprises 14 residues. Germline CDR1 is MDHEN and CDR2 is SYDVKM.

V is TRBV6-5 and J is TRBJ1-4; D might be TRBD1 (5 bases). There are 14 residues in the CDR3. Germline CDR1 and CDR2: MNHEY and SVGAGI. V was pared by 4 bases and J by 7 bases, with 13 bases between. The CDR3 sequence is CASSSQELAEKLFF. The DNA for the CDR3 is TGTGCCAGCAGTTCACAGGAGCTCGCTGAAAAACTGTTTTTT.

The rearrangement joins TRBV3-1 (or the pseudogene TRBV3-2) to TRBJ2-3; a weak D match, TRBD1 (6 bases). Germline lookup yields CDR1 LGHDT and CDR2 YNNKEL (reference sequence). The CDR3 runs to 14 residues. V shed 6 bases and J shed 3 bases, with 13 bases lying between them. Written as DNA, the CDR3 is TGTGCCAGCAGAAGGGCAGGGGCAACAGATACGCAGTATTTT. It specifies CASRRAGATDTQYF.

This clone was picked up one time. The chain has TRBV28 and TRBJ1-1; 8 positions agree with TRBD1. V trimming: 5 bases; J trimming: 5 bases; junction bases outside the gene matches: 7. The CDR3 has 14 amino acids. CDR1 is MDHEN and CDR2 is SYDVKM in the germline V gene. CDR3 DNA: TGTGCCAGCAGTATCGGACAGGGCGGGACTGAAGCTTTCTTT. Its protein product is CASSIGQGGTEAFF.

This clone appeared once. The gene calls are TRBV28 and TRBJ1-1, with 8 bases aligning to TRBD1. J was trimmed by 1 base and V by 8 bases; bases with no gene match: 9. The CDR3 length is 15 residues. CDR1 and CDR2 (germline): MDHEN, SYDVKM. Here the CDR3 reads CASPSGGAGNTEAFF. CDR3 nucleotides: TGTGCCAGCCCCTCAGGGGGCGCGGGGAACACTGAAGCTTTCTTT.

This rearrangement joins TRBV6-5 to TRBJ2-3; TRBD2 matches 7 bases. This CDR3 comprises 14 residues. J gave up 3 bases and V 7 bases, and 7 bases lay outside the gene matches. Germline assignment: CDR1 MNHEY and CDR2 SVGAGI. CDR3 bases: TGTGCCAGCACCTCGGCGGGAGCGACAGATACGCAGTATTTT. Translating gives CASTSAGATDTQYF.

The chain joins TRBV10-3 to TRBJ1-6, with TRBD1 matching over 8 bases. This CDR3 is built from 14 residues. Germline lookup yields CDR1 ENHRY and CDR2 SYGVKD. J was trimmed by 4 bases and V by 6 bases; bases with no gene match: 2. The CDR3 spells CAISQGAYNSPLHF. The CDR3 DNA reads as TGTGCCATCAGCCAGGGGGCGTATAATTCACCCCTCCACTTT.

The chain employs TRBV19 and TRBJ2-7, with a weak D call TRBD2 (6 bases). CDR1 and CDR2 from the germline V gene are LNHDA and SQIVND (reference sequence). CDR3 length equals 15 residues. Trimming stripped 7 bases from V and 1 base from J, with 17 bases between. CDR3 sequence reads: CASTAGQGRSYEQYF. The CDR3 nucleotides read TGTGCCAGTACCGCGGGGCAGGGCCGGTCCTACGAGCAGTACTTC.

V is TRBV7-3 and J is TRBJ2-3; 7 nucleotides agree with TRBD2. Germline lookup yields CDR1 SGHTA and CDR2 FQGTGA. J gave up 0 bases and V 4 bases, and 4 bases lay outside the gene matches. The CDR3 covers 15 residues. The CDR3 spells CASSSKRGSTDTQYF. The CDR3 DNA reads TGTGCCAGCAGCTCGAAGCGGGGAAGCACAGATACGCAGTATTTT. The entire variable domain, with the rest obtained from reference TRBV7-3 and TRBJ2-3, is as follows: GAGVSQTPSNKVTEKGKYVELRCDPISGHTALYWYRQSLGQGPEFLIYFQGTGAADDSGLPNDRFFAVRPEGSVSTLKIQRTERGDSAVYLCASSSKRGSTDTQYFGPGTRLTVL.

The CDR3 DNA is TGTGCCAGCAGGGTTCGGGGAACCTACGAGCAGTACTTC. This gives the protein CASRVRGTYEQYF. The chain links TRBV11-3 to TRBJ2-7; a weak D match, TRBD2 (5 bases). The CDR3 is 13 residues long. Germline loops: CDR1 SGHNT, CDR2 YENEEA. The V end was cut by 6 bases, the J end by 2 bases, with 11 bases between.

The rearrangement joins TRBV4-2 to TRBJ2-3; D might be TRBD2 (6 bases). This CDR3 is 15 amino acids long. The germline V and J ends were trimmed by 0 bases and 4 bases, with 11 bases remaining between them. Germline V lookup: CDR1 LGHNA, CDR2 YNFKEQ. In DNA, the CDR3 is TGTGCCAGCAGCCAAGAGAGACTAGAGCCAGATACGCAGTATTTT. It is translated as CASSQERLEPDTQYF.

This clone turned up a few times. The CDR3 region has the DNA TGTGCCAGCAGTGAGGTGAGAGTTGGAGCTTTCTTT. Its translation is CASSEVRVGAFF. The V call is TRBV2, the J call TRBJ1-1, with D hard to call. Trimming shortened V by 3 bases and J by 10 bases, and 12 bases separated the two germline ends. This CDR3 is built from 12 residues. Germline CDR1 reads SNHLY; CDR2 reads FYNNEI.

The chain combines TRBV7-9 with TRBJ1-4, with a tentative D call TRBD1 (5 bases). CDR3 length: 16 residues. Trimming removed 6 bases at V and 7 bases at J, with 21 bases between. CDR1 is SEHNR and CDR2 is FQNEAQ in the germline V gene (reference sequence). As DNA, the CDR3 is TGTGCCAGCAGGGAAGGAGACGGGGGAGTCGGTGAAAAACTGTTTTTT. This codes for CASREGDGGVGEKLFF.

The rearrangement uses TRBV28 and TRBJ2-1, with a weak D call TRBD2 (5 bases). Looked up from germline, CDR1 is MDHEN and CDR2 is SYDVKM. The CDR3 contains 14 residues. V was shortened by 4 bases and J by 14 bases, with 21 bases between the two germline ends. CDR3 sequence reads: CASSSHLAGGGEFF. CDR3 DNA: TGTGCCAGCAGTTCCCACCTGGCGGGCGGCGGAGAGTTCTTC. The full variable domain, completed using reference TRBV28 and TRBJ2-1, is DVKVTQSSRYLVKRTGEKVFLECVQDMDHENMFWYRQDPGLGLRLIYFSYDVKMKEKGDIPEGYSVSREKKERFSLILESASTNQTSMYLCASSSHLAGGGEFFGPGTRLTVL.

This clone came up a few times. The chain joins TRBV25-1 to TRBJ2-3; D is possibly TRBD1 (7 bases). This CDR3 is built from 15 residues. V lost 1 base to trimming and J lost 8 bases, with 16 bases between them. Germline assignment: CDR1 MGHDK and CDR2 SYGVNS. CDR3 sequence reads: CASSELGTAGGTQYF. CDR3 nucleotide sequence: TGTGCCAGCAGTGAATTGGGGACAGCGGGCGGTACGCAGTATTTT.

The CDR3 DNA is TGCGCCAGCAGCTTGGAAAGTAGCGGGATCCAAGAGACCCAGTACTTC. Residues: CASSLESSGIQETQYF. The V gene is TRBV5-1, the J gene TRBJ2-5; TRBD2 matches 8 bases. CDR1 SGHRS and CDR2 YFSETQ come from the germline V gene. The CDR3 is 16 amino acids. V gave up 0 bases and J gave up 1 base; unmatched junction bases: 5.

The V call is TRBV28, the J call TRBJ2-7, with TRBD1 matching over 7 bases. Unmatched junction bases numbered 16, after V lost 7 bases and J lost 4 bases. This CDR3 has 16 amino acids. Germline lookup yields CDR1 MDHEN and CDR2 SYDVKM. The CDR3 DNA is TGTGCCAGCAACGATTTTGGGAGACAGGGTCAGTACGAGCAGTACTTC. This sequence encodes CASNDFGRQGQYEQYF.

The rearrangement uses TRBV19 and TRBJ2-5; D may be TRBD2 (6 bases). V was trimmed by 3 bases and J by 3 bases, leaving 11 bases between them. CDR1 is LNHDA and CDR2 is SQIVND in the germline V gene (reference sequence). The CDR3 has 14 residues. In DNA form, the CDR3 reads TGTGCCAGTAGTATCGGGCTAGCGAAAGAGACCCAGTACTTC. It yields the protein CASSIGLAKETQYF.